These T cell receptor beta chains were read from a single sample in a study of cytomegalovirus exposure and HLA in healthy donors. TCRdb's copy holds only in-frame clones and misses some; the assay was immunoSEQ multiplex PCR. The sample contains about 400,000 clones, approximately 90% of which appear only once. Source material: PBMCs. All receptors derive from a woman aged 18-35 years in good health and CMV-seronegative. Each CDR3 is given with its conserved first and last residue. The D gene is left open where the match is weak. Only some rows state a clone size, as once, few, many or a class for expanded clones.

size,V,D,J,DNA,CDR3
.,TRBV2,.,TRBJ2-3,TGTGCCAGCAGAAAGGGGACTCAGGGGGAACGGGATACGCAGTATTTT,CASRKGTQGERDTQYF
.,TRBV4-1,.,TRBJ1-4,TGCGCCAGCAGCCAAGGTCCGCAGGCAACTAATGAAAAACTGTTTTTT,CASSQGPQATNEKLFF
.,TRBV5-1,TRBD1,TRBJ1-2,TGCGCCAGCAGCCAGGGGACAGGTCTTGGCTATGGCTACACCTTC,CASSQGTGLGYGYTF
.,TRBV27,TRBD1,TRBJ1-4,TGTGCCAGCAGTCCAGGACAGGGGGCTAATGAAAAACTGTTTTTT,CASSPGQGANEKLFF
few,TRBV6-5,.,TRBJ2-7,TGTGCCAGCAGTTACGGTAGGCGGTTGGAGCAGTACTTC,CASSYGRRLEQYF
.,TRBV30,.,TRBJ1-4,TGTGCCTGGAGACGGGGGGGCGAAGGTGAAAAACTGTTTTTT,CAWRRGGEGEKLFF
.,TRBV6-1,TRBD1,TRBJ2-1,TGTGCCAGCAGTGATCAGGGGGTGATCGGCAATGAGCAGTTCTTC,CASSDQGVIGNEQFF
few,TRBV2,.,TRBJ1-5,TGTGCCAGCAGTGAAAAGTGGGAGGCGAATCAGCCCCAGCATTTT,CASSEKWEANQPQHF
few,TRBV27,TRBD1,TRBJ2-7,TGTGCCAGCAGTTTCGGGGACAGCTCCTACGAGCAGTACTTC,CASSFGDSSYEQYF
.,TRBV6-1,TRBD1,TRBJ2-7,TGTGCCAGCCGACCGACAGGGATCGAGCAGTACTTC,CASRPTGIEQYF
.,TRBV5-4,.,TRBJ2-7,TGTGCCAGCAGCTTGGCAGATGGCGAGCAGTACTTC,CASSLADGEQYF
.,TRBV27,.,TRBJ2-1,TGTGCCAGCAGTTTAGATGGGCACAATGAGCAGTTCTTC,CASSLDGHNEQFF
.,TRBV18,.,TRBJ2-5,TGTGCCAGCTCACCACGTCTCACAGGTGTGAAAACCCGGGAGACCCAGTACTTC,CASSPRLTGVKTRETQYF
.,TRBV6-1,TRBD1,TRBJ1-2,TGTGCCAGCAGTGGGGACAGGGGACATCCTAACTATGGCTACACCTTC,CASSGDRGHPNYGYTF
.,TRBV7-2,.,TRBJ2-1,TGTGCCAGCAGCTTAATTTTGCGGGGAGCCTCATACAATGAGCAGTTCTTC,CASSLILRGASYNEQFF
few,TRBV27,TRBD2,TRBJ2-7,TGTGCCAGCAGTTTACGGGAGGGCTACGAGCAGTACTTC,CASSLREGYEQYF
.,TRBV28,.,TRBJ2-5,TGTGCCAGCAGTTGGTTGGGGGCGCGGGGGATCCAAGAGACCCAGTACTTC,CASSWLGARGIQETQYF
.,TRBV28,TRBD1,TRBJ2-7,TGTGCCAGCAGTTTTTCTAGGGACAGGGCTCCCTACGAGCAGTACTTC,CASSFSRDRAPYEQYF
.,TRBV28,TRBD1,TRBJ1-2,TGTGCCAGCAGTCCCCCGGGGGGACAGGGCTACTATGGCTACACCTTC,CASSPPGGQGYYGYTF
.,TRBV4-1,.,TRBJ1-1,TGCGCCAGCAGCCTCCCCCTTTCCACTGAAGCTTTCTTT,CASSLPLSTEAFF
.,TRBV10-2,TRBD2,TRBJ2-1,TGCGCCAGCAGTGAGTCGGAGCGGGGAATCTACAATGAGCAGTTCTTC,CASSESERGIYNEQFF
many,TRBV7-9,TRBD2,TRBJ2-3,TGTGCCAGCAGCTTAGGACTAGCGGGAGGGGATACGCAGTATTTT,CASSLGLAGGDTQYF
.,TRBV30,.,TRBJ1-4,TGTGCCTGGGACCAGGGGAATAATGAAAAACTGTTTTTT,CAWDQGNNEKLFF
.,TRBV6-5,.,TRBJ1-6,TGTGCCAGCAGTTCGGACACCTATTCACCCCTCCACTTT,CASSSDTYSPLHF
.,TRBV2,TRBD1,TRBJ1-2,TGTGCCAGCATAAGTAGGGACAGGGTAAATAGCTACACCTTC,CASISRDRVNSYTF
.,TRBV7-9,TRBD2,TRBJ2-7,TGTGCCAGCAGCATAACACTAGCGGGAGGCTCCTACGAGCAGTACTTC,CASSITLAGGSYEQYF
few,TRBV2,.,TRBJ2-7,TGTGCCAGCAGTGAGGACATCAGTTCCCCGTACTTC,CASSEDISSPYF
.,TRBV7-9,.,TRBJ2-1,TGTGCCGGGAGCCCCCGGACTAACCCATACAATGAGCAGTTCTTC,CAGSPRTNPYNEQFF
many,TRBV5-4,TRBD2,TRBJ2-1,TGTGCCAGCAGCGGTAGCGGGTCCTACAATGAGCAGTTCTTC,CASSGSGSYNEQFF
.,TRBV10-1,TRBD2,TRBJ2-2,TGCGCCAGCAGTGATGGGGGGGACGGGGAGCTGTTTTTT,CASSDGGDGELFF
.,TRBV6-6,.,TRBJ1-6,TGTGCCAGCACCCTGGGGGGGGCGAGGAACAATTCACCCCTCCACTTT,CASTLGGARNNSPLHF
.,TRBV2,TRBD1,TRBJ2-1,TGTGCCGGAGGGGGACAGGCCGTGGGCGCGCCAAAGGGGGAGCAGTTCTTC,CAGGGQAVGAPKGEQFF
few,TRBV2,.,TRBJ1-6,TGTGCCAGCAGCCCCGGGGGTTATTCACCCCTCCACTTT,CASSPGGYSPLHF
.,TRBV2,.,TRBJ1-4,TGTGCCGGGCGGAGACAGCCCCTTAATGAAAAACTGTTTTTT,CAGRRQPLNEKLFF
.,TRBV27,TRBD1,TRBJ1-2,TGTGCCAGCAGACCAGACAGGGAGCGTGGCTACACCTTC,CASRPDRERGYTF
.,TRBV11-2,.,TRBJ2-7,TGTGCCAGCAGCTCAACAACCTCAGGGTTATATAGCTCCTACGAGCAGTACTTC,CASSSTTSGLYSSYEQYF
.,TRBV7-9,.,TRBJ1-1,TGTGCCAGCAGCCCGGCCCGACTATTGAACACTGAAGCTTTCTTT,CASSPARLLNTEAFF
.,TRBV28,.,TRBJ2-7,TGTGCCAGCAGCCGGTCTATATTTCAAGAGCAGTACTTC,CASSRSIFQEQYF
.,TRBV5-1,.,TRBJ1-1,TGCGCCAGCCTGGAAGGGGTTTCGAACACTGAAGCTTTCTTT,CASLEGVSNTEAFF
.,TRBV6-5,TRBD2,TRBJ2-1,TGTGCCAGCAGATTGCGGGGGGGCGGCAATGAGCAGTTCTTC,CASRLRGGGNEQFF
.,TRBV10-1,TRBD1,TRBJ1-5,TGCGCCGGAACAAGGGGGCGAGGAAGTCAGCCCCAGCATTTT,CAGTRGRGSQPQHF
.,TRBV27,TRBD2,TRBJ2-7,TGTGCCAGCAGTTTATCTTTTGGACTAGCCTACGAGCAGTACTTC,CASSLSFGLAYEQYF
once,TRBV13,TRBD2,TRBJ2-1,TGTGCCAGCAGCCACCTAGCGGGAGGCCGCTACAATGAGCAGTTCTTC,CASSHLAGGRYNEQFF
.,TRBV5-6,TRBD1,TRBJ1-5,TGTGCCAGCAGCATTTCGGACAGGGGATACAATCAGCCCCAGCATTTT,CASSISDRGYNQPQHF
once,TRBV28,TRBD1,TRBJ1-2,TGTGCCAGCAGTTTATCCCCCCGCCAGGGGGGTGGCTACACCTTC,CASSLSPRQGGGYTF
.,TRBV4-2,.,TRBJ2-1,TGTGCCAGCAGCCAAGATTCGCCCATTACACCCTCAGATGAGCAGTTCTTC,CASSQDSPITPSDEQFF
.,TRBV4-1,TRBD1,TRBJ2-1,TGCGCCAGCAGCTCCGGGACAGGAGCCTACAATGAGCAGTTCTTC,CASSSGTGAYNEQFF
.,TRBV27,.,TRBJ2-2,TGTGCCAGCAGTTTGCTAGCCGGGGAGCTGTTTTTT,CASSLLAGELFF
.,TRBV19,TRBD1,TRBJ1-2,TGTGCCAGTAGCCCGGGACAGGGTCTTGGCTACACCTTC,CASSPGQGLGYTF
.,TRBV5-1,.,TRBJ1-2,TGCGCCAGCAGCTCGTTACAGGGTAGTCATGGCTACACCTTC,CASSSLQGSHGYTF
.,TRBV19,.,TRBJ1-6,TGTGCCAGTAGTATGGCCAGGGGTAATTCACCCCTCCACTTT,CASSMARGNSPLHF
.,TRBV10-1,TRBD1,TRBJ1-4,TGCGCCAGCAGCCCCGGGACAGGGCCGGCTAATGAAAAACTGTTTTTT,CASSPGTGPANEKLFF